The 18 T cell receptor beta chains below all came from one sample that was sequenced in a study of identical twins. TCRdb ran MiXCR on the 5' RACE reads and lists one entry per CDR3 protein. The table has 450,000 to 650,000 distinct CDR3 sequences, roughly 9.5% seen once. The data were also submitted as part of a second study, on yellow fever vaccine responses in identical twins.

Sequenced sample: PBMCs. All receptors derive from a woman aged 18-29 years in good health.

This clonotype was counted between two and nine times. This chain joins TRBV12-3 or TRBV12-4 and TRBJ2-7, with 8 bases aligning to TRBD2. With 0 bases clipped from V and 2 bases from J, the junction kept 9 bases outside the gene matches. The CDR3 is made up of 17 amino acids. The chain's CDR3 is CASSLADLAGPTYEQYF. The CDR3 DNA is TGTGCCAGCAGTTTAGCGGACCTAGCGGGCCCTACCTACGAGCAGTACTTC.

Only a few counts were recorded for this clonotype. The chain couples TRBV7-2 to TRBJ2-1; tentative D call: TRBD2 (5 bases). Germline V gene lookup returns CDR1 SGHTA and CDR2 FQGNSA. The CDR3 consists of 13 residues. The germline V and J ends were trimmed by 4 bases and 14 bases, with 18 bases remaining between them. This CDR3 reads CASSSDRAMEEFF. The CDR3 coding sequence is TGTGCCAGCAGCTCCGACCGGGCCATGGAGGAGTTCTTC.

The rearrangement uses TRBV6-5 and TRBJ2-1; D ambiguous. Germline V gene sequence: CDR1 MNHEY, CDR2 SVGAGI. The V end was cut by 1 base, the J end by 8 bases, with 12 bases between. This CDR3 comprises 14 residues. DNA for the CDR3: TGTGCCAGCAGTTACTTGGGTTTTAAGGATGAGCAGTTCTTC. This encodes CASSYLGFKDEQFF.

The genes are TRBV5-1 and TRBJ2-7; 7 bases are a match to TRBD1. This CDR3 has 13 residues. V dropped 7 bases and J dropped 3; count of bases not matched to a gene: 7. Per germline, CDR1 SGHRS and CDR2 YFSETQ. The CDR3 is CASGRDSDYEQYF. DNA of the CDR3: TGCGCCAGCGGCCGGGACAGCGACTACGAGCAGTACTTC.

The V call is TRBV11-3, the J call TRBJ2-7; D might be TRBD2 (6 bases). The germline V gene encodes CDR1 SGHNT and CDR2 YENEEA. V lost 3 bases, J lost 6 bases, and 12 bases lay in between. This CDR3 is 13 amino acids long. The CDR3 coding sequence is TGTGCCAGCAGCTTCTCGGGAGAAAGCGAGCAGTACTTC. It yields the protein CASSFSGESEQYF.

At least ten counts were recorded for this clonotype. The V call is TRBV7-9, the J call TRBJ2-1, with D possibly TRBD1 on 6 matching bases. The germline V and J ends were trimmed by 1 base and 4 bases, with 11 bases remaining between them. This CDR3 region has 15 residues. The germline V gene has CDR1 SEHNR and CDR2 FQNEAQ (reference sequence). The CDR3 sequence is CASSLEAGAYNEQFF. Written as DNA, the CDR3 is TGTGCCAGCAGCTTAGAGGCAGGGGCGTACAATGAGCAGTTCTTC.

This clonotype was recorded many times. The chain combines TRBV7-9 with TRBJ2-2; D not certain. V was cut by 7 bases and J by 3 bases, with 9 bases left in between. This CDR3 has 13 residues. The germline CDR1 and CDR2 sequences are SEHNR and FQNEAQ (reference sequence). The CDR3 loop is CASILRDTGELFF. Here the CDR3 DNA reads TGTGCCAGCATCCTTAGGGACACCGGGGAGCTGTTTTTT.

This clonotype was detected many times. The chain recombines TRBV19 with TRBJ1-3, with D possibly TRBD1 on 6 matching bases. CDR1 and CDR2 (germline): LNHDA, SQIVND (reference sequence). The CDR3 is 14 residues long. V was cut by 5 bases and J by 6 bases, with 14 bases left in between. CDR3: CASSQFGQQNTIYF. The CDR3 DNA reads as TGTGCCAGTAGTCAATTCGGACAGCAAAACACCATATATTTT.

The chain couples TRBV20-1 to TRBJ2-1, with 9 bases identical to TRBD1. The length of the CDR3 is 14 residues. J was trimmed by 9 bases and V by 6 bases; bases with no gene match: 12. Per the germline V gene, CDR1 is DFQATT and CDR2 is SNEGSKA (reference sequence). The CDR3 here is CSALSGTGRGEQFF. CDR3 in DNA: TGCAGTGCCCTAAGTGGGACAGGGAGGGGTGAGCAGTTCTTC.

Only a few counts were recorded for this clonotype. J is TRBJ2-3 and V is TRBV2; 8 bases align to TRBD1. V dropped 10 bases and J dropped 6; count of bases not matched to a gene: 12. CDR3 length equals 14 residues. Germline values: CDR1 SNHLY, CDR2 FYNNEI. The CDR3 sequence is CATTKDRQGDTQYF. DNA of the CDR3: TGTGCCACGACAAAAGATAGACAGGGGGATACGCAGTATTTT.

Comments on this clonotype: The DNA is omitted, as the CDR3 cannot be located on it reliably, and the CDR3 follows TCRdb's listing. The V and J genes are TRBV30 and TRBJ2-1; the table's D gene call, TRBD1, was not cross checked with the DNA. CDR1 is GTSNPN and CDR2 is SVGIG in the germline V gene (reference sequence). The CDR3 region is 14 residues in length, termini included. This CDR3 reads CAWSVGTGAPWEFF.

In nucleotides, the CDR3 is TGTGCCAGCAGGCGGGGACAGGGGCCCGATACGCAGTATTTT. Protein product: CASRRGQGPDTQYF. The chain is built from TRBV27 and TRBJ2-3; 10 bases agree with TRBD1. Trimming at V came to 6 bases and at J to 6 bases, leaving 6 bases not matched to a gene. Per the germline V gene, CDR1 is MNHEY and CDR2 is SMNVEV (reference sequence). The length of the CDR3 is 14 residues.

Ten or more counts support this clonotype. This chain uses TRBV2 with TRBJ2-1, with 9 bases aligning to TRBD1. This CDR3 has 14 amino acids. The J segment lost 9 bases and the V segment lost 6 bases, leaving 9 bases of the junction unmatched. CDR1 and CDR2 (germline): SNHLY, FYNNEI. CDR3 bases: TGTGCCAGCAGCGAAAGGGGACAGGGACGTGAGCAGTTCTTC. Translating it yields CASSERGQGREQFF. Full variable domain (missing parts from reference TRBV2 and TRBJ2-1): EPEVTQTPSHQVTQMGQEVILRCVPISNHLYFYWYRQILGQKVEFLVSFYNNEISEKSEIFDDQFSVERPDGSNFTLKIRSTKLEDSAMYFCASSERGQGREQFFGPGTRLTVL.

The chain is built from TRBV7-2 and TRBJ2-1, with 8 bases that match TRBD1. J lost 5 bases, V lost 3 bases, and 3 bases had no gene match. CDR3 length: 14 amino acids. CDR1 and CDR2 (germline): SGHTA, FQGNSA. The CDR3: CASSFRTGNNEQFF. The DNA for the CDR3 is TGTGCCAGCAGCTTTCGGACAGGGAACAATGAGCAGTTCTTC.

Remarks on this clonotype: This may arise from a read error, as a much more abundant clone is one base away. CDR3 sequence (DNA): TGCAGTGCTAGAGATGTAGCGGGTGGGGAGACCAATGAGCAGTCCTTC. Translation: CSARDVAGGETNEQSF. The chain is built from TRBV20-1 and TRBJ2-1, with 7 bases identical to TRBD2. The CDR3 is 16 amino acids. Germline V gene lookup returns CDR1 DFQATT and CDR2 SNEGSKA (reference sequence).

The chain combines TRBV29-1 with TRBJ1-2; TRBD1 agrees at 8 bases. This CDR3 contains 13 residues. Germline V CDR1 and CDR2: SQVTM, ANQGSEA. With 3 bases clipped from V and 4 bases from J, the junction kept 4 bases outside the gene matches. CDR3 DNA sequence: TGCAGCGTTGAGGACAGGGTGGGCTATGGCTACACCTTC. This sequence encodes CSVEDRVGYGYTF.

This clonotype was recorded many times. Here the CDR3 DNA reads TGCAGCGCGGTGACTAGCTCGAGTGAGCAGTTCTTC. Translated: CSAVTSSSEQFF. The J gene is TRBJ2-1, the V gene TRBV29-1; 7 positions agree with TRBD2. The V gene end was trimmed by 7 bases and the J gene end by 9 bases; junction bases not matched to a gene: 9. The CDR3 runs 12 residues. Germline V gene sequence: CDR1 SQVTM, CDR2 ANQGSEA.

The chain links TRBV4-1 to TRBJ2-1; D tentatively reads TRBD1 or TRBD2 (5 bases each). The germline V and J ends were trimmed by 2 bases and 8 bases, with 10 bases remaining between them. The length of the CDR3 is 13 residues. Germline V lookup: CDR1 MGHRA, CDR2 YSYEKL. Written as DNA, the CDR3 is TGCGCCAGCAGCCAACTACAGGACTATGAGCAGTTCTTC. As protein: CASSQLQDYEQFF.